These T cell receptor beta chains were read from a single sample in a study of cytomegalovirus exposure and HLA in healthy donors. Some clones are missing from TCRdb's copy, which holds only in-frame ones; the method was immunoSEQ multiplex PCR. This table holds roughly 180,000 clones, roughly 80% found once. What was sequenced was PBMCs. The source is a young man in good health and CMV-seropositive. CDR3s leave out the opening cysteine and the closing phenylalanine or tryptophan. The order of the fields is V gene, J gene, D gene, CDR3 protein. A D gene is named only where the DNA matches it firmly.

v_call: TRBV5-4; j_call: TRBJ2-7; d_call: TRBD1; cdr3_aa: ASSRAGGQGSNEQY
v_call: TRBV29-1; j_call: TRBJ1-1; d_call: TRBD1; cdr3_aa: SVEGRQGAHGAF
v_call: TRBV5-4; j_call: TRBJ1-2; d_call: TRBD1; cdr3_aa: ASTWVDRGVGYT
v_call: TRBV6-5; j_call: TRBJ2-2; d_call: -; cdr3_aa: ASSKRTVNTGELF
v_call: TRBV5-6; j_call: TRBJ1-2; d_call: -; cdr3_aa: ASSSDFQGYGYT
v_call: TRBV28; j_call: TRBJ1-4; d_call: TRBD1; cdr3_aa: ASSASGTGNEKLF
v_call: TRBV30; j_call: TRBJ1-5; d_call: -; cdr3_aa: AWSWGLGYSNQPQH
v_call: TRBV4-1; j_call: TRBJ2-7; d_call: -; cdr3_aa: ASSQIGFLTPGEQY
v_call: TRBV11-2; j_call: TRBJ2-7; d_call: -; cdr3_aa: ASSPGWISYEQY
v_call: TRBV5-4; j_call: TRBJ2-1; d_call: TRBD1; cdr3_aa: ASTGTGTNEQF
v_call: TRBV25-1; j_call: TRBJ2-5; d_call: TRBD1; cdr3_aa: ASRGQGAETQY
v_call: TRBV29-1; j_call: TRBJ2-1; d_call: TRBD2; cdr3_aa: SVDGLASTYNEQF
v_call: TRBV28; j_call: TRBJ1-2; d_call: TRBD1; cdr3_aa: ASRPQGAPDGYT
v_call: TRBV28; j_call: TRBJ2-7; d_call: TRBD1; cdr3_aa: ASRTGQGLYEQY
v_call: TRBV2; j_call: TRBJ1-1; d_call: -; cdr3_aa: ASSEALGGGSLTP
v_call: TRBV12-5; j_call: TRBJ1-1; d_call: -; cdr3_aa: ASGPGGQNTEAF
v_call: TRBV28; j_call: TRBJ2-7; d_call: -; cdr3_aa: ASSPPPPLTYEQY
v_call: TRBV30; j_call: TRBJ2-2; d_call: -; cdr3_aa: AWSVGVTGELF
v_call: TRBV19; j_call: TRBJ2-3; d_call: TRBD2; cdr3_aa: ASSAGTSVLFWEDTQY
v_call: TRBV29-1; j_call: TRBJ2-3; d_call: -; cdr3_aa: SVEDIGQGKFTDTQY
v_call: TRBV15; j_call: TRBJ2-7; d_call: -; cdr3_aa: ATSVRQVAYEQY
v_call: TRBV7-2; j_call: TRBJ2-7; d_call: -; cdr3_aa: ASSPFTGISYEQY
v_call: TRBV27; j_call: TRBJ1-4; d_call: -; cdr3_aa: ASSSIQGTNEKLF
v_call: TRBV5-1; j_call: TRBJ2-3; d_call: -; cdr3_aa: ASSLAGVLPDTQY
v_call: TRBV28; j_call: TRBJ1-2; d_call: -; cdr3_aa: ASSPGTLSGREGYGYT
v_call: TRBV4-2; j_call: TRBJ2-7; d_call: TRBD2; cdr3_aa: ASSQDLAGGQGSYEQY
v_call: TRBV5-1; j_call: TRBJ2-2; d_call: TRBD2; cdr3_aa: ASSLVSGSSGELF
v_call: TRBV19; j_call: TRBJ1-5; d_call: -; cdr3_aa: ASIQGHIRDQPQH
v_call: TRBV2; j_call: TRBJ2-7; d_call: -; cdr3_aa: ASRGGRNEQY
v_call: TRBV5-4; j_call: TRBJ1-2; d_call: TRBD1; cdr3_aa: ASSLDRGRFRLAYGYT
v_call: TRBV5-4; j_call: TRBJ2-5; d_call: TRBD2; cdr3_aa: ALGLHQETQY
v_call: TRBV28; j_call: TRBJ2-7; d_call: -; cdr3_aa: AIREGLDEQY
v_call: TRBV27; j_call: TRBJ2-1; d_call: -; cdr3_aa: ASSPQGYNEQF
v_call: TRBV7-2; j_call: TRBJ2-2; d_call: -; cdr3_aa: ASSPSPGSPLGLF
v_call: TRBV5-4; j_call: TRBJ2-7; d_call: TRBD1; cdr3_aa: ASRLDIQGATDEQY
v_call: TRBV2; j_call: TRBJ1-2; d_call: -; cdr3_aa: ASSFDRTYGYT
v_call: TRBV2; j_call: TRBJ2-1; d_call: -; cdr3_aa: ASSGGLTEQF
v_call: TRBV28; j_call: TRBJ2-2; d_call: TRBD2; cdr3_aa: ASSYSGRAPGRELF
v_call: TRBV5-6; j_call: TRBJ1-1; d_call: -; cdr3_aa: ASSYPGIWGQNRGEAF
v_call: TRBV2; j_call: TRBJ1-4; d_call: -; cdr3_aa: ASIQTGTNEKLF
v_call: TRBV28; j_call: TRBJ1-5; d_call: -; cdr3_aa: ASRQGNQPQH
v_call: TRBV30; j_call: TRBJ2-7; d_call: TRBD2; cdr3_aa: AWSSPPSGGYEQY
v_call: TRBV4-3; j_call: TRBJ2-7; d_call: TRBD1; cdr3_aa: ASSQVRDSGGYEQY
v_call: TRBV7-2; j_call: TRBJ1-5; d_call: -; cdr3_aa: ASSVPGIQPQH
v_call: TRBV19; j_call: TRBJ1-2; d_call: -; cdr3_aa: ASSRGDTPNYGYT
v_call: TRBV6-5; j_call: TRBJ2-3; d_call: -; cdr3_aa: ASSYSYTDTQY